This record covers a single TCR beta chain. What it binds is unknown. Use of 60 Vbeta and 13 Jbeta primers characterized the PCR. The data were produced by immunoSEQ multiplex PCR, yet TCRdb's version contains in-frame clones alone and is incomplete. The sample has roughly 120,000 clones; around 70% are singletons. This entry is derived from a study of cytomegalovirus exposure and HLA in healthy donors. Study as a whole: Approximately 180 million T cells yielded around 100 million unique TCR beta sequences, as an earlier analysis found.

General study findings and limits: Later, TCR association rates were found to vary by HLA locus, highest for DRB1 and lowest for HLA-C. TCR beta sequences reportedly predicted most subjects' HLA-A and HLA-B alleles accurately.

V dropped 5 bases and J dropped 7 bases, with 15 bases sitting between them. CDR1 MGHDK and CDR2 SYGVNS come from the germline V gene. This CDR3 is built from 13 residues. Sequenced: PBMCs. The chain recombines TRBV25-1 with TRBJ2-7; D may be TRBD1 (6 bases). The clonotype originates from a man between 25 and 39 years old in good health and CMV-seropositive. DNA of the CDR3: TGTGCCAGCAGTACCACAGGGTTGTGGGAGCAGTACTTC. Translating it yields CASSTTGLWEQYF.